This TCR beta chain originates from a study of shared clonotypes between healthy human individuals (dated by TCRdb to about 2020). With respect to the entire study: Two women and three men aged 18 to 49 years were included in the cohort. Per donor, three plates each were used for CD4 naive and CD4 memory, two for CD8 naive, and one for CD8 memory. Libraries were prepared and TCR repertoires were sequenced by different laboratories using diverse techniques, in order to increase sequencing depth and limit assay-specific biases. To estimate repertoire size and how much clonotypes are shared between individuals, the study performed deep sequencing of blood TCR repertoires from about five healthy adults. Between about 0.85 and 8.9 billion PBMCs per donor were obtained by leukapheresis.

Study-level results and caveats: Rarefaction of sorted-subset datasets indicated incomplete sequencing despite the large sequencing depth. Higher generation probabilities were observed for clonotypes shared by all four sorted-subset donors than for non-shared clonotypes. Because the study included only a small number of donors, the genetic and exposure-history diversity represented was limited. Pairwise subsampling indicated that sequencing depth was expected to affect the degree of clonotype sharing among donors. Larger estimated clonotype richness was generally found for naive subsets than for memory subsets. Across a handful of donors, approximately 5% of naive CD4, roughly 3.5% of naive CD8, 2.3% of memory CD4, and under 0.45% of memory CD8 clonotypes were shared. Sampling was restricted to blood, and TCR repertoires in tissue are likely to differ from TCR repertoires in blood.

Using the deep immunoSEQ assay, multiplex PCR amplified TCR CDR3 regions from genomic DNA. Extracted genomic DNA from each cell subset was spread evenly across all wells of several immunoSEQ 96-well plates, with each plate serving as a replicate. For sorted subsets, roughly 200 ng of genomic DNA, equivalent to roughly 33,000 T cell genomes, went into each replicate PCR. Purified libraries were measured with a Qubit 3.0 fluorometer, size-checked on a Bioanalyzer 2100, and measured again with the KAPA Library Quantification kit. A separate single-read 150-cycle Illumina NextSeq 550 flow cell was used to sequence each immunoSEQ 96-well plate. The original pipeline was this. Because only junctional sequences without quality scores were contained in the immunoSEQ output, filtering matching that applied to full-length reads could not be performed. Sequences were annotated with PyIR, a Python wrapper for IgBLAST v1.9, using IMGT germline references to assign V/J genes and CDR3. Reads were filtered out if the reads had weak V/J assignments (E-value above 1e-6), no CDR3, stop codons, out-of-frame junctions, or ambiguous translated residues. V3J clonotypes were defined by identical inferred V gene, J gene, and CDR3 amino acid sequence. To compute the percentage overlap between repertoires, the number of shared unique clonotypes was divided by the size of the smaller repertoire. RTK rarefaction, the Chao1 estimator, and Recon v2.1 estimates of unobserved clonotypes were used to assess repertoire richness. For all TCRbeta clonotypes obtained by the gDNA method from several donors, generation probabilities were computed with OLGA. In TCRdb, the immuneACCESS table is reduced to in-frame sequences with V and J assigned. These tables do not hold every clone; where another copy was compared, an unresolved V gene accounts for under half, and the others remain unexplained. The V and J calls and clone size were taken over from that table, and D and trimming were inferred from the DNA. A total of over 2 million clones appear in this sample, roughly 95% of them only once. Approximately 1.2% of the sample rests with the top ten.

This clone appeared a single time. Its antigen target is currently unknown. No much larger clone is present one base from it, and per-base qualities are unavailable. CD8 naive samples were CD45RO-negative cells positively selected for CCR7, giving a CD45RA+CCR7+ population that excluded TemRA cells. The donors were healthy, HIV-negative adults who had no recently reported acute infections or vaccinations. All donors were Caucasian adults living in Nashville, Tennessee, USA. Blood was collected by leukapheresis, and PBMCs were isolated by Ficoll-Histopaque density gradient centrifugation and then cryopreserved in liquid nitrogen vapor phase. Analytical flow cytometry was used to check the purity and quantity of every magnetically sorted T cell population. From each sorted fraction, genomic DNA was isolated and quantified by UV absorbance on a Nanodrop 2000c. The germline V gene encodes CDR1 SEHNR and CDR2 FQNEAQ (reference sequence). CDR3 length: 16 amino acids, cysteine to phenylalanine. Of all the DNA, just the CDR3 is kept, 48 bases in frame from base 1. V sheds 1 base and J sheds 0 bases, leaving 10 bases between their ends.

The chain employs TRBV7-9 and TRBJ2-1; the D gene identity is not certain. This sequence was found in a man between 18 and 35 years old in good health. The source material was naive CD8+ T cells sorted from blood. Explained via the paper, the cell subset or site label denotes: CD45RA+CCR7+. The DNA reads as follows: TGTGCCAGCAGCTTAGGACCGCTGAGCTCCTACAATGAGCAGTTCTTC. It codes for CASSLGPLSSYNEQFF.